This TCR beta chain was profiled in a study of blood T cell repertoires in COVID-19. Clinical histories supplied by participants themselves formed the basis of cohort assignment. Using immunoSEQ multiplex PCR, the repertoire was profiled, and TCRdb retains in-frame clones only, with some absent. The table lists about 390,000 clones, just under 90% of them singletons, with approximately 9.3% in the top ten. The CDR3 is 15 residues long. The ends were cut back, 0 bases at V and 5 bases at J, with 11 bases in the middle. The germline V gene has CDR1 SGHAT and CDR2 FQNNGV. Sequences were obtained from PBMCs or T cells enriched from blood (not recorded which). The chain combines TRBV11-2 with TRBJ2-1; D is possibly TRBD1 (6 bases). This TCR was recovered from a woman aged 45-60 years who had recovered from COVID-19. Written as DNA, the CDR3 is TGTGCCAGCAGCTTAGACAGGGGAGCGCACAATGAGCAGTTCTTC. Translation: CASSLDRGAHNEQFF.